This passage covers 16 T cell receptor beta chains from one sample sequenced in a study of T cells in Graves' hyperthyroidism and ophthalmopathy. Using RNA transcripts as the source, TCR beta CDR3 regions were amplified. The HTBI set primed first-round TCR CDR3 RT-PCR. TCRdb passed the multiplex PCR reads through MiXCR, listing each CDR3 protein once. The repertoire consists of over 400,000 distinct CDR3 sequences, with under 25% occurring once and the leading ten covering around 47%. The sequenced material came from blood. The receptors were gathered from a woman in her 70s with Graves' ophthalmopathy.

This clonotype was picked up a small number of times. The CDR3 coding sequence is TGTGCCAGCAGCGGGACTAGCGGGAGAAGTGGTGAGCAGTTCTTC. Its translation: CASSGTSGRSGEQFF. The chain has TRBV2 and TRBJ2-1; TRBD2 matches 14 bases. CDR1 and CDR2 from the germline V gene are SNHLY and FYNNEI. This CDR3 is 15 amino acids long. V shed 6 bases, J shed 9 bases, and the junction held 7 bases outside the gene matches.

The table lists this clonotype with a few counts. The rearrangement joins TRBV12-3 or TRBV12-4 to TRBJ2-1, with D tentatively TRBD2 (5 bases). Between the trimmed V and J ends, which lost 6 bases and 0 bases, there was a span of 12 bases. The CDR3 has 15 residues. CDR3: CASRLSGGSYNEQFF. The CDR3 coding sequence is TGTGCCAGCAGATTAAGCGGCGGCTCCTACAATGAGCAGTTCTTC.

The chain links TRBV18 to TRBJ2-3; D is undetermined. Trimming pared 4 bases from V and 5 bases from J, leaving 7 bases between. The CDR3 runs 12 residues. CDR1 KGHSH and CDR2 LQKENI come from the germline V gene. CDR3 nucleotides: TGTGCCAGCTCACTATCTTTAGATACGCAGTATTTT. This sequence encodes CASSLSLDTQYF.

This clonotype has ten or more counts. This chain connects TRBV7-2 to TRBJ2-7, with D perhaps TRBD2 (5 bases). Germline CDR1 SGHTA, CDR2 FQGNSA. The CDR3 runs to 15 residues. Trimming stripped 1 base from V and 3 bases from J, with 13 bases between. CDR3 sequence: CASSLGGGYNYEQYF. CDR3 nucleotide sequence: TGTGCCAGCAGCTTAGGAGGCGGGTACAACTACGAGCAGTACTTC.

This clonotype was picked up a small number of times. The CDR3, as DNA: TGTGCCAGCAGCCTTTCGGGGGGTGGGGACACTGAAGCTTTCTTT. Its protein is CASSLSGGGDTEAFF. The rearrangement joins TRBV3-1 to TRBJ1-1; D might be TRBD1 (5 bases). V lost 4 bases and J lost 3, with 15 bases in between. CDR3 length equals 15 residues. The V gene's germline CDR1 is LGHDT and CDR2 YNNKEL (reference sequence). Combining the CDR3 with reference TRBV3-1 and TRBJ1-1 gives the whole variable domain DTAVSQTPKYLVTQMGNDKSIKCEQNLGHDTMYWYKQDSKKFLKIMFSYNNKELIINETVPNRFSPKSPDKAHLNLHINSLELGDSAVYFCASSLSGGGDTEAFFGQGTRLTVV.

Details on this clonotype: A much larger clone is a single base away; this may be a read error. The chain uses TRBV28 and TRBJ2-1; a weak D match, TRBD2 (6 bases). Germline V gene sequence: CDR1 MDHEN, CDR2 SYDVKM. V was trimmed by 6 bases and J by 2 bases, leaving 11 bases between them. The CDR3 is made up of 14 amino acids. The CDR3 is CASRKAGPYNEQFF. The CDR3 DNA sequence: TGTGCCAGCAGAAAGGCGGGACCCTACAATGAGCAGTTCTTC.

This clonotype was counted many times. CDR3 in amino acids: CASSLGGDYEQYF. The CDR3 DNA reads as TGCGCCAGCAGCCTGGGGGGCGACTACGAGCAGTACTTC. The genes are TRBV5-1 and TRBJ2-7; TRBD1 or TRBD2 may be the D gene (6 bases each). Germline CDR1 is SGHRS and CDR2 is YFSETQ. Between the trimmed V and J ends, which lost 4 bases and 3 bases, there was a span of 11 bases. The CDR3 spans 13 residues.

The chain recombines TRBV7-3 with TRBJ2-5; D may be TRBD1 (5 bases). V gave up 3 bases and J gave up 4 bases, with 9 bases separating them. This CDR3 is built from 13 residues. Germline-derived CDR1 and CDR2 are SGHTA and FQGTGA. CDR3 DNA: TGTGCCAGCAGCTTGGTTCAGGGAGAGACCCAGTACTTC. It yields the protein CASSLVQGETQYF.

This clonotype was recorded a few times. This chain joins TRBV6-1 and TRBJ1-2; D is uncertain. This CDR3 has 15 amino acids. Germline CDR1 and CDR2: MNHNS and SASEGT. V lost 5 bases, J lost 1 base, and 14 bases lay in between. Here the CDR3 DNA reads TGTGCCAGCAGTTCCCCTTCAGCTATTAACTATGGCTACACCTTC. Protein: CASSSPSAINYGYTF.

This clonotype was observed many times. The chain links TRBV29-1 to TRBJ1-2; D may be TRBD1 (6 bases). Germline V gene data show CDR1 as SQVTM and CDR2 as ANQGSEA. The CDR3 totals 12 residues. Between the trimmed V and J ends, which lost 7 bases and 7 bases, there was a span of 16 bases. The CDR3, as DNA: TGCAGCGAGAAAGAGGGGGGCGGTGGCTACACCTTC. Translating it yields CSEKEGGGGYTF. The full variable domain, in which reference TRBV29-1 and TRBJ1-2 provide the parts outside the CDR3, is SAVISQKPSRDICQRGTSLTIQCQVDSQVTMMFWYRQQPGQSLTLIATANQGSEATYESGFVIDKFPISRPNLTFSTLTVSNMSPEDSSIYLCSEKEGGGGYTFGSGTRLTVV.

This clonotype was seen more than once but under ten times. The gene calls are TRBV7-2 and TRBJ2-3, with 12 bases lining up with TRBD2. The trim removed 3 bases at V and 8 bases at J, leaving 9 bases unmatched. This CDR3 spans 16 amino acids. CDR1 and CDR2 (germline): SGHTA, FQGNSA. The CDR3 DNA is TGTGCCAGCAGCTTGGTGACTAGCGGGAGACTCGGTACGCAGTATTTT. Translation: CASSLVTSGRLGTQYF.

The chain is built from TRBV27 and TRBJ2-2; either TRBD1 or TRBD2 may supply D (5 bases each). CDR1 MNHEY and CDR2 SMNVEV come from the germline V gene (reference sequence). V shed 2 bases and J shed 3 bases, with 10 bases lying between them. The length of the CDR3 is 15 residues. Written as DNA, the CDR3 is TGTGCCAGCAGTTTAGGGGGAGCGCACACCGGGGAGCTGTTTTTT. Translated, it gives CASSLGGAHTGELFF.

This clonotype has only a few counts. This sequence may be a read error, since a much larger clone differs from it by one base. V and J are TRBV12-3 or TRBV12-4 and TRBJ2-3; 12 bases match TRBD2. Trimming took 6 bases from V and 2 from J; bases not matched to a gene: 6. This CDR3 has 16 residues. In DNA form, the CDR3 reads TGTGCCAGCAGCTTCGGACTAGCGGGATCCACAGATACGCAGTATTTT. Encoded protein: CASSFGLAGSTDTQYF.

The V call is TRBV20-1, the J call TRBJ1-2; D not resolved. Per germline, CDR1 DFQATT and CDR2 SNEGSKA (reference sequence). This CDR3 is 14 amino acids long. Trimming removed 1 base at V and 4 bases at J, with 13 bases between. This chain's CDR3 is CSARATETVYGYTF. Written as DNA, the CDR3 is TGCAGTGCTAGAGCTACCGAGACCGTCTATGGCTACACCTTC.

The chain links TRBV6-2 or TRBV6-3 to TRBJ2-3, with 10 bases fitting TRBD2. The CDR3 is 15 amino acids. V lost 6 bases to trimming and J lost 3 bases; unmatched junction nucleotides: 6. Germline loops: CDR1 MNHEY, CDR2 SVGEGT. The CDR3 reads CASRLPSGSTDTQYF. The CDR3 nucleotides read TGTGCCAGCAGGTTGCCTAGCGGGAGTACAGATACGCAGTATTTT.

This chain links TRBV7-2 with TRBJ1-5; the D gene is possibly TRBD1 (6 bases). This CDR3 contains 16 residues. Germline V lookup: CDR1 SGHTA, CDR2 FQGNSA. With 1 base removed from V and 5 bases from J, the gap between germline ends came to 15 bases. CDR3 sequence reads: CASSLGPAGGHQPQHF. The CDR3, as DNA: TGTGCCAGCAGCTTAGGGCCCGCTGGGGGGCATCAGCCCCAGCATTTT.